What follows describes a single T cell receptor (beta chain). Here immunoSEQ multiplex PCR was the method, and the copy in TCRdb shows in-frame clones only, minus some. The table lists some 51,000 clones, more than 95% of them singletons. These data belong to a study of control samples from healthy donors and cancer patients. This CDR3 is built from 14 residues. The V and J ends lost 3 bases and 0 bases respectively, with 8 bases between them. Germline V CDR1 and CDR2: ENHRY, SYGVKD. This sequence was found in a woman under 30 in good health. The sample consisted of blood. The chain couples TRBV10-3 to TRBJ1-1; no clear D. The CDR3 is CAISDGSLNTEAFF. For the CDR3, the DNA is TGTGCCATCAGTGACGGGTCCTTGAACACTGAAGCTTTCTTT.